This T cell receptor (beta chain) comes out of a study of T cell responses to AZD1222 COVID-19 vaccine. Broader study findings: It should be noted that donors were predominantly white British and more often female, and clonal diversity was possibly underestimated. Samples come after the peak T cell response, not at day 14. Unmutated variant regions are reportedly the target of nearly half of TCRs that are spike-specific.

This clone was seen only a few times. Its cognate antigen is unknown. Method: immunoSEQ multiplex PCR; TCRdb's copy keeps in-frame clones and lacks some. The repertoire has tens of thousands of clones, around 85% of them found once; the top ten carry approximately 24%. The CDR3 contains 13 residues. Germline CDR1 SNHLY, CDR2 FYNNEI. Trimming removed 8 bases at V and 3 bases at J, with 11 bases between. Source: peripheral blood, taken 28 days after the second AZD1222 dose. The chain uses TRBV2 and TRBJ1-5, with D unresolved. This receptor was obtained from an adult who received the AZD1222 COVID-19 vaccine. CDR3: CASQSDPNQPQHF. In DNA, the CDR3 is TGTGCCAGCCAGTCGGACCCCAATCAGCCCCAGCATTTT.